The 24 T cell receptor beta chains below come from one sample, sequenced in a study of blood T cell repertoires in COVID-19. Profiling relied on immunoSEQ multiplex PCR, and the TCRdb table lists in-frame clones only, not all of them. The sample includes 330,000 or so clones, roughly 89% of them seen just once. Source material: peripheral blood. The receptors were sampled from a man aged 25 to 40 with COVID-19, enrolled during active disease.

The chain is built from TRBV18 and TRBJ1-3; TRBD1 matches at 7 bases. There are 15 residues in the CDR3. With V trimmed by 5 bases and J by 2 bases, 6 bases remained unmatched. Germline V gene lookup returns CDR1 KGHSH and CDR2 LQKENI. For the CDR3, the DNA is TGTGCCAGCTCAACTACAGGGGATGCTGGAAACACCATATATTTT. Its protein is CASSTTGDAGNTIYF. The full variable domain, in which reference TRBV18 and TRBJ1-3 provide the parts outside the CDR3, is NAGVMQNPRHLVRRRGQEARLRCSPMKGHSHVYWYRQLPEEGLKFMVYLQKENIIDESGMPKERFSAEFPKEGPSILRIQQVVRGDSAAYFCASSTTGDAGNTIYFGEGSWLTVV.

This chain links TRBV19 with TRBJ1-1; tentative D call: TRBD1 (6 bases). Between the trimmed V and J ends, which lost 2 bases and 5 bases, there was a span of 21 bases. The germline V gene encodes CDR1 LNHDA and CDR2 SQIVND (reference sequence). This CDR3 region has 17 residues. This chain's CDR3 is CASSIIGGRGYRTEAFF. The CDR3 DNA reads TGTGCCAGTAGTATAATAGGCGGCAGGGGCTATAGGACTGAAGCTTTCTTT.

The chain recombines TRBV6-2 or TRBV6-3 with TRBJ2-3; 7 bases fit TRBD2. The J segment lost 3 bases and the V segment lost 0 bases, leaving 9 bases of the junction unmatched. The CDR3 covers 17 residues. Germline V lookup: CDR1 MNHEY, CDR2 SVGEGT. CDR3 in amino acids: CASSYSLGAGDTDTQYF. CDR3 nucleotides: TGTGCCAGCAGTTACTCGTTAGGCGCGGGAGATACAGATACGCAGTATTTT.

In DNA form, the CDR3 reads TGTGCCAGTAGTATCTCCCCGGGACAGTTCTACGAGCAGTACTTC. This gives the protein CASSISPGQFYEQYF. This rearrangement joins TRBV19 to TRBJ2-7; 7 positions agree with TRBD1. CDR3 size: 15 residues. The V segment lost 3 bases and the J segment 3 bases; nucleotides outside the gene matches: 8. Germline CDR1 and CDR2: LNHDA and SQIVND (reference sequence).

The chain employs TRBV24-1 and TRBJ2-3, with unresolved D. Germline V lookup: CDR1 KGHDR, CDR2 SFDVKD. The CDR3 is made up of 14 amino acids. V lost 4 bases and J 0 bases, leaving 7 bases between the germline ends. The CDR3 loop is CATSDPFSTDTQYF. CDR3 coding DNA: TGTGCCACCAGTGACCCCTTTAGCACAGATACGCAGTATTTT.

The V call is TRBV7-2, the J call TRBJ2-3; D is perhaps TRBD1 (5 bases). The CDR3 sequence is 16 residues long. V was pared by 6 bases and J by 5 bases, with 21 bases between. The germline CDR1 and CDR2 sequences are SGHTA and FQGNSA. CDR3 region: CASSYSGVRAGDTQYF. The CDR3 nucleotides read TGTGCCAGCAGTTATTCCGGTGTCAGGGCCGGAGATACGCAGTATTTT.

This chain's CDR3 is CASSSHSGNQETQYF. In DNA, the CDR3 is TGTGCCAGCAGTTCGCATAGCGGGAACCAAGAGACCCAGTACTTC. The J gene is TRBJ2-5, the V gene TRBV7-9, with 8 positions matching TRBD2. V shed 6 bases and J 0 bases; nucleotides not matched to a gene: 6. The CDR3 totals 15 residues. CDR1 and CDR2 from the germline V gene are SEHNR and FQNEAQ (reference sequence).

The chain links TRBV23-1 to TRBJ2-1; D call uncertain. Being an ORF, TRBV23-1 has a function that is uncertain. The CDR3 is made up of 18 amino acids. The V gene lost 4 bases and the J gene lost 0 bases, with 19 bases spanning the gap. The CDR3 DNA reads TGCGCCAGCAGTCCCGAACAACTAAAGCGTACCTCCTACAATGAGCAGTTCTTC. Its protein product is CASSPEQLKRTSYNEQFF.

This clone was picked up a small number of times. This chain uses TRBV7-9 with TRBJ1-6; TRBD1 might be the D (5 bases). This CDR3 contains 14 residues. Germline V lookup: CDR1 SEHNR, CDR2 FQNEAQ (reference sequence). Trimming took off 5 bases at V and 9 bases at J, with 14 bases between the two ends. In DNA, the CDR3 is TGTGCCAGCAGCCCGCCCGTGGGGGGTTCACCCCTCCACTTT. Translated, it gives CASSPPVGGSPLHF. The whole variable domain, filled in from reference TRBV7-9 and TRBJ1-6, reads DTGVSQNPRHKITKRGQNVTFRCDPISEHNRLYWYRQTLGQGPEFLTYFQNEAQLEKSRLLSDRFSAERPKGSFSTLEIQRTEQGDSAMYLCASSPPVGGSPLHFGNGTRLTVT.

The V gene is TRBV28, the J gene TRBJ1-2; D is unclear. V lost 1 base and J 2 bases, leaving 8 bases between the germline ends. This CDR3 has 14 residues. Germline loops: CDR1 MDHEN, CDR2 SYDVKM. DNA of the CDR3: TGTGCCAGCAGTTTATCAAACCAGAACTATGGCTACACCTTC. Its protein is CASSLSNQNYGYTF.

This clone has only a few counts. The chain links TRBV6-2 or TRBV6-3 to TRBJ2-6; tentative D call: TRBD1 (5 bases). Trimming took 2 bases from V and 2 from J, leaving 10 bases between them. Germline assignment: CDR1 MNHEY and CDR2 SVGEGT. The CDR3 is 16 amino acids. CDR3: CASSYQAGTGANVLTF. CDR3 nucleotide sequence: TGTGCCAGCAGTTACCAGGCAGGGACTGGGGCCAACGTCCTGACTTTC.

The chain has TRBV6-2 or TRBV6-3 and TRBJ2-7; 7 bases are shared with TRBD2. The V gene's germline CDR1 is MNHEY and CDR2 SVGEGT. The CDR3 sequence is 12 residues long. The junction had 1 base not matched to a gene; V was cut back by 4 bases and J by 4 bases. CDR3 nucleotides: TGTGCCAGCAGTTTGGGGGGGTACGAGCAGTACTTC. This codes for CASSLGGYEQYF.

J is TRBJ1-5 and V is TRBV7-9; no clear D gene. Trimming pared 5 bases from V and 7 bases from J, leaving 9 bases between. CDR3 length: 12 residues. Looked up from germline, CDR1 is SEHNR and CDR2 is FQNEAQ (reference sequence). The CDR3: CASSRGAQPQHF. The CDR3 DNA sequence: TGTGCCAGCAGCCGAGGAGCCCAGCCCCAGCATTTT.

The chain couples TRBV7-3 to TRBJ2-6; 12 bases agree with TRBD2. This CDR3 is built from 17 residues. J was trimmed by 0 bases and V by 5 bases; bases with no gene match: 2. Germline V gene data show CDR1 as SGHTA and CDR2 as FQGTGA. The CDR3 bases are TGTGCCAGCAGCCCACTAGCGGGGGGCTCTGGGGCCAACGTCCTGACTTTC. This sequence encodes CASSPLAGGSGANVLTF.

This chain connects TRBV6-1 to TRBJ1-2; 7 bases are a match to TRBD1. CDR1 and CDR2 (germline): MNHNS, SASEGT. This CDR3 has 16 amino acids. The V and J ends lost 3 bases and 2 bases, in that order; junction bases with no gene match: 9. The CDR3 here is CASSEEMTGINYGYTF. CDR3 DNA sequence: TGTGCCAGCAGTGAGGAAATGACAGGGATAAACTATGGCTACACCTTC.

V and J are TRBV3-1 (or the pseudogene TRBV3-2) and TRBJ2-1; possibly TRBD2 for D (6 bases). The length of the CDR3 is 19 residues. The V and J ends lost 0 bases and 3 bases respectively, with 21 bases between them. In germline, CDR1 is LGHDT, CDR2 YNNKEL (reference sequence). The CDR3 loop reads CASSQDKGTVADLYNEQFF. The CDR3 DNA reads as TGTGCCAGCAGCCAAGATAAGGGTACAGTAGCGGATCTCTACAATGAGCAGTTCTTC.

The CDR3 protein is CAWSITQGRAFF. The CDR3 nucleotides read TGTGCCTGGAGTATTACACAGGGTAGGGCTTTCTTT. The chain combines TRBV30 with TRBJ1-1, with a weak D call TRBD1 (6 bases). V was trimmed by 2 bases and J by 11 bases, leaving 15 bases between them. This CDR3 is 12 amino acids long. The V gene's germline CDR1 is GTSNPN and CDR2 SVGIG (reference sequence). The complete variable domain, with remaining parts taken from reference TRBV30 and TRBJ1-1, reads SQTIHQWPATLVQPVGSPLSLECTVEGTSNPNLYWYRQAAGRGLQLLFYSVGIGQISSEVPQNLSASRPQDRQFILSSKKLLLSDSGFYLCAWSITQGRAFFGQGTRLTVV.

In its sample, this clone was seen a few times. DNA of the CDR3: TGTGCCAGTAGTCCCGCGCCAGGGGACTATAGCAATCAGCCCCAGCATTTT. This sequence encodes CASSPAPGDYSNQPQHF. V gene TRBV19 combines with J gene TRBJ1-5; the D gene is possibly TRBD1 (6 bases). The CDR3 totals 17 residues. Germline lookup yields CDR1 LNHDA and CDR2 SQIVND (reference sequence). Trimming took off 5 bases at V and 0 bases at J, with 17 bases between the two ends.

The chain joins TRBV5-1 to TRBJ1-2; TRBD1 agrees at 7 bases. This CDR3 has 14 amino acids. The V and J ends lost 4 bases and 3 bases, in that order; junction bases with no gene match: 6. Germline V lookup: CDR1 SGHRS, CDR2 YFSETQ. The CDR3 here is CASSNRDSYYGYTF. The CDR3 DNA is TGCGCCAGCAGCAACCGGGACAGCTACTATGGCTACACCTTC.

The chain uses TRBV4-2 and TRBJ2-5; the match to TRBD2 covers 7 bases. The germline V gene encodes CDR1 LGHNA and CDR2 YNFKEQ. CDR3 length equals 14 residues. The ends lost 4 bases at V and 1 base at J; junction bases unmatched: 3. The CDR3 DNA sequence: TGTGCCAGCAGCCGGAGACTAGCCCAAGAGACCCAGTACTTC. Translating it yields CASSRRLAQETQYF.

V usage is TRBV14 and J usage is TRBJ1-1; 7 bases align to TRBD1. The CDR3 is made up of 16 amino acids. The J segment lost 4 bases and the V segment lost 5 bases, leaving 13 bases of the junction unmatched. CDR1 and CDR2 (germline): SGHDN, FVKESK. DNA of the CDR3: TGTGCCAGCAGCTCTATCCCAGGGGGGAGAGGCACTGAAGCTTTCTTT. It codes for CASSSIPGGRGTEAFF.

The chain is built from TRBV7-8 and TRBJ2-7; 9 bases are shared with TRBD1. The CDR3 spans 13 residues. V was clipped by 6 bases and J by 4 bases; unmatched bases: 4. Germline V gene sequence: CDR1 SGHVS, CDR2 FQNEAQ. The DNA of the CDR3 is TGTGCCAGCAGACAGGGGGCGGGTTACGAGCAGTACTTC. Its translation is CASRQGAGYEQYF.

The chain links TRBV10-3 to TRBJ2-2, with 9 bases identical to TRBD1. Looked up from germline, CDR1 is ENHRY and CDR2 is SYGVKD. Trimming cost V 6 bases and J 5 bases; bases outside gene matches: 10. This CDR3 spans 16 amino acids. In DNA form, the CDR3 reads TGTGCCATCAGGAGCAGGACAGGGGAATCTACCGGGGAGCTGTTTTTT. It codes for CAIRSRTGESTGELFF.

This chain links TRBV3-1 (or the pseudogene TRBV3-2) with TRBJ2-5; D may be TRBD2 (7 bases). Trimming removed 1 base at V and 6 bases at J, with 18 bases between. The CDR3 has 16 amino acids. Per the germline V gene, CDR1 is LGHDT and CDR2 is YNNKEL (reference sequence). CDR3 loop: CASSQVSRGGQKTQYF. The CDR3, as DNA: TGTGCCAGCAGCCAAGTTTCTAGGGGGGGCCAGAAGACCCAGTACTTC.